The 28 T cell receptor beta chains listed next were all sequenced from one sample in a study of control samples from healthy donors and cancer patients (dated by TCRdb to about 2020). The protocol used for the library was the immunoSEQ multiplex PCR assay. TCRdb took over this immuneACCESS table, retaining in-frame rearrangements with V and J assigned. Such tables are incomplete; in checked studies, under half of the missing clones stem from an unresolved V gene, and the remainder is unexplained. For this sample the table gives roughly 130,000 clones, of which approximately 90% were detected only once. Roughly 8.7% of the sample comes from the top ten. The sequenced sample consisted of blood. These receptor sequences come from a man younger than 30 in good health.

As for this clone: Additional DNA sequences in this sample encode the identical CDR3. CDR3 loop: CASSPPSTDTQYF. The CDR3, as DNA: TGTGCCAGCTCACCACCCTCCACAGATACGCAGTATTTT. The chain joins TRBV18 to TRBJ2-3, with D unclear. Germline lookup yields CDR1 KGHSH and CDR2 LQKENI. V was trimmed by 0 bases and J by 2 bases, leaving 3 bases between them. This CDR3 is 13 amino acids long.

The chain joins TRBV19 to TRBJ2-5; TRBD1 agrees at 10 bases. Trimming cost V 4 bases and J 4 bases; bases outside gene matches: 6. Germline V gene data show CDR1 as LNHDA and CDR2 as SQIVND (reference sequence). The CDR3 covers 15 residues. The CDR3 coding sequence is TGTGCCAGTAGTAGATCCGGGACAGGGGTAGAGACCCAGTACTTC. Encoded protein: CASSRSGTGVETQYF.

In DNA form, the CDR3 reads TGTGCCAGCAGCGTAACCGCTACTAATCGATACAATGAGCAGTTCTTC. Protein: CASSVTATNRYNEQFF. The chain employs TRBV11-2 and TRBJ2-1; D unclear. The germline V and J ends were trimmed by 5 bases and 4 bases, with 18 bases remaining between them. This CDR3 region has 16 residues. Germline-derived CDR1 and CDR2 are SGHAT and FQNNGV.

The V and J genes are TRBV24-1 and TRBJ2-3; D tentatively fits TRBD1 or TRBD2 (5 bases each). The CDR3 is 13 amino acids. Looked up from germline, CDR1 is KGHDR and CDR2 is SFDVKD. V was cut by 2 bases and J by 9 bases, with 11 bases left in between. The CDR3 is CATSDSRWGTQYF. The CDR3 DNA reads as TGTGCCACCAGTGATTCCCGCTGGGGGACGCAGTATTTT.

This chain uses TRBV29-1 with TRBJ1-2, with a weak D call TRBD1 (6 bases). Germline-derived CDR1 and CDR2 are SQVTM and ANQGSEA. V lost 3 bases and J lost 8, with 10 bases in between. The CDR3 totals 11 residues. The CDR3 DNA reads TGCAGCGTTGAGGGGGGGGGCGGCTACACCTTC. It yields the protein CSVEGGGGYTF.

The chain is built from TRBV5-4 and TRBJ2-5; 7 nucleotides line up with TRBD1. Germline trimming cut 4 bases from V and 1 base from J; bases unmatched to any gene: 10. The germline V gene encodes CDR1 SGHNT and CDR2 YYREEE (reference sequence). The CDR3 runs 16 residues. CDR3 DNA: TGTGCCAGCAGCGGACCCACTGGGACAGCCCAAGAGACCCAGTACTTC. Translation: CASSGPTGTAQETQYF. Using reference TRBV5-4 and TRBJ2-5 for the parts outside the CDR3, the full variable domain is ETGVTQSPTHLIKTRGQQVTLRCSSQSGHNTVSWYQQALGQGPQFIFQYYREEENGRGNFPPRFSGLQFPNYSSELNVNALELDDSALYLCASSGPTGTAQETQYFGPGTRLLVL.

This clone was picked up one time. The chain's CDR3 is CASSEERGGRDTQYF. CDR3 nucleotides: TGTGCCAGCAGTGAAGAGCGGGGGGGCAGGGATACGCAGTATTTT. The chain links TRBV6-4 to TRBJ2-3, with 10 bases aligning to TRBD2. The germline gives CDR1 MRHNA, CDR2 SNTAGT. The CDR3 consists of 15 residues. Trimming at V came to 3 bases and at J to 6 bases, leaving 6 bases not matched to a gene.

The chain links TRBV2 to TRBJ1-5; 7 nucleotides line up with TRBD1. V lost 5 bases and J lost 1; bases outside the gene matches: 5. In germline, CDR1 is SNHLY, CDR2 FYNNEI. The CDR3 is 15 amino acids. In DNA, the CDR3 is TGTGCCAGCAGTTCTCCGGGACAGAGCAATCAGCCCCAGCATTTT. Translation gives CASSSPGQSNQPQHF. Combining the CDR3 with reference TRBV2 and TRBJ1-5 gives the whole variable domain EPEVTQTPSHQVTQMGQEVILRCVPISNHLYFYWYRQILGQKVEFLVSFYNNEISEKSEIFDDQFSVERPDGSNFTLKIRSTKLEDSAMYFCASSSPGQSNQPQHFGDGTRLSIL.

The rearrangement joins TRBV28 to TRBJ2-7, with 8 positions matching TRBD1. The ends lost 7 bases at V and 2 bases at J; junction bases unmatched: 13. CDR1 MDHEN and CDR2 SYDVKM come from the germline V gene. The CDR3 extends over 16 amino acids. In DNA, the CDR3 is TGTGCCAGCACCACAGCTCCCGGGACAGGAGCCTACGAGCAGTACTTC. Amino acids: CASTTAPGTGAYEQYF.

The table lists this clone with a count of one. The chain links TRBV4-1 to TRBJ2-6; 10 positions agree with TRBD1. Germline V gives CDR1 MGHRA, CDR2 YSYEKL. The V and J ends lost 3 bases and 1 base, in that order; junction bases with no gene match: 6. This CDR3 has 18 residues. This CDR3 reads CASSQVPGQGSGANVLTF. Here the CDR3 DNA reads TGCGCCAGCAGCCAGGTCCCGGGACAGGGGTCTGGGGCCAACGTCCTGACTTTC.

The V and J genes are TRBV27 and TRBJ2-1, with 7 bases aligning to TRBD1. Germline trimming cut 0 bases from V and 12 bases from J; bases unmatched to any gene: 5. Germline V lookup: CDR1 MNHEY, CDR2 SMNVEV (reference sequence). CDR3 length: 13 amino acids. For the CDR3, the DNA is TGTGCCAGCAGTTTATCTACAGGGGAACGGCAGTTCTTC. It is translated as CASSLSTGERQFF.

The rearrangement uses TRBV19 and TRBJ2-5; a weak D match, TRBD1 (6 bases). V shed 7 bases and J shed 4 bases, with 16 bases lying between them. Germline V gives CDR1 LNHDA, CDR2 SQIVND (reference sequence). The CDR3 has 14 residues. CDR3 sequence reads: CASTSQGVGETQYF. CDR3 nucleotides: TGTGCCAGTACCTCACAGGGTGTAGGAGAGACCCAGTACTTC.

The CDR3 sequence is CASSKTAGNTIYF. The CDR3 bases are TGTGCCAGCAGCAAGACGGCTGGAAACACCATATATTTT. This sequence joins TRBV7-9 and TRBJ1-3, with unresolved D. In germline, CDR1 is SEHNR, CDR2 FQNEAQ (reference sequence). Trimming left V 5 bases short and J 2 bases short, with 7 bases between. The CDR3 spans 13 residues.

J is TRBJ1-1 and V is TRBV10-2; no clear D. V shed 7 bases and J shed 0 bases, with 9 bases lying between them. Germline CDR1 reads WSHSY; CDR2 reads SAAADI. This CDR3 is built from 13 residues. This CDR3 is CASTFSVNTEAFF. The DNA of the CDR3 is TGCGCCAGCACATTTTCGGTGAACACTGAAGCTTTCTTT.

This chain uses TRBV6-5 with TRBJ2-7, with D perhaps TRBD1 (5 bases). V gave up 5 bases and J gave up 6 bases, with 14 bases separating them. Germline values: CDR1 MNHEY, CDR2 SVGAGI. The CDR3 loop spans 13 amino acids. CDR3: CASSPTSRGEQYF. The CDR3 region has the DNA TGTGCCAGCAGTCCCACCTCAAGGGGCGAGCAGTACTTC.

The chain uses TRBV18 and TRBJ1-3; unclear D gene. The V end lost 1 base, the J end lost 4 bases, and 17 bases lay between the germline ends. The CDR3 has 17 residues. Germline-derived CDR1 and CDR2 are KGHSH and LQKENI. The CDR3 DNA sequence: TGTGCCAGCTCACCACTGTCCGTTAGGGCTACAGGAAACACCATATATTTT. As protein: CASSPLSVRATGNTIYF. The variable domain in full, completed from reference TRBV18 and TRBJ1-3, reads NAGVMQNPRHLVRRRGQEARLRCSPMKGHSHVYWYRQLPEEGLKFMVYLQKENIIDESGMPKERFSAEFPKEGPSILRIQQVVRGDSAAYFCASSPLSVRATGNTIYFGEGSWLTVV.

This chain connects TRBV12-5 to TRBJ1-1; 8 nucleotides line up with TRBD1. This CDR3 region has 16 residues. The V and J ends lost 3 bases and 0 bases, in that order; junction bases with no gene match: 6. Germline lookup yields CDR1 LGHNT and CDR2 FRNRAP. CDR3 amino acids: CASGFYPTGVNTEAFF. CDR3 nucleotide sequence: TGTGCTAGTGGTTTCTACCCGACAGGGGTGAACACTGAAGCTTTCTTT.

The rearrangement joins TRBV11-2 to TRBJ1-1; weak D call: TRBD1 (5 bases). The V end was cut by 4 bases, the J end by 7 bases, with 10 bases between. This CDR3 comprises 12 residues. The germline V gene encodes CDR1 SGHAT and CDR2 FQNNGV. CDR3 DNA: TGTGCCAGCAGCTCTTGGGGGGTTGAAGCTTTCTTT. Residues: CASSSWGVEAFF.

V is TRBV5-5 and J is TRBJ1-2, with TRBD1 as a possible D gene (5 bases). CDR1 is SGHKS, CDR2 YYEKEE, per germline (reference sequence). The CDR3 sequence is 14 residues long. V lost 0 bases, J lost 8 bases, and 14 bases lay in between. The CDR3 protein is CASSLEGPLFGYTF. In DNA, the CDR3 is TGTGCCAGCAGCTTGGAGGGACCGCTTTTCGGCTACACCTTC.

The CDR3 coding sequence is TGTGCCAGCAGTCTTCAGGGGGAGAACTACGAGCAGTACTTC. This codes for CASSLQGENYEQYF. The rearrangement uses TRBV2 and TRBJ2-7; the match to TRBD1 covers 7 bases. Per germline, CDR1 SNHLY and CDR2 FYNNEI. The CDR3 is made up of 14 amino acids. Losses at the gene ends were 5 bases for V and 3 bases for J; bases not matched to a gene: 7.

CDR3 region: CASSYARVQSPEAFF. In DNA, the CDR3 is TGTGCCAGCAGTTACGCCCGGGTCCAGAGCCCTGAAGCTTTCTTT. V is TRBV6-5 and J is TRBJ1-1; D is unresolved. The CDR3 consists of 15 residues. The V end was cut by 2 bases, the J end by 6 bases, with 16 bases between. Germline lookup yields CDR1 MNHEY and CDR2 SVGAGI.

The chain's CDR3 is CASSSSTGNTEAFF. CDR3 in DNA: TGTGCCAGCAGCTCTTCGACAGGGAACACTGAAGCTTTCTTT. This chain links TRBV11-2 with TRBJ1-1; the D gene is possibly TRBD1 (6 bases). The germline V and J ends were trimmed by 4 bases and 1 base, with 10 bases remaining between them. The CDR3 extends over 14 amino acids. The V gene's germline CDR1 is SGHAT and CDR2 FQNNGV.

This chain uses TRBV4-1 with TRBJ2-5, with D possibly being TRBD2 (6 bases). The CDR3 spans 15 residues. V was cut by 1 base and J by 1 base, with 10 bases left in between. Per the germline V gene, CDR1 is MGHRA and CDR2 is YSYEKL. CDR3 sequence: CASSQVYSGQETQYF. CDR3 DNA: TGCGCCAGCAGCCAAGTTTATAGCGGCCAAGAGACCCAGTACTTC.

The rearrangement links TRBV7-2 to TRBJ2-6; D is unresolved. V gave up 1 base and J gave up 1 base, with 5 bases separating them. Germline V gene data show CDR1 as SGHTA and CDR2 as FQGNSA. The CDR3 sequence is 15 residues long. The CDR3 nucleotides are TGTGCCAGCAGCTTAGTCATTTCTGGGGCCAACGTCCTGACTTTC. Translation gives CASSLVISGANVLTF.

Here the CDR3 reads CASSIPTGHGYTF. CDR3 nucleotide sequence: TGTGCCAGTAGTATCCCGACAGGGCATGGCTACACCTTC. The chain couples TRBV19 to TRBJ1-2, with TRBD1 matching 7 bases. The V gene end was trimmed by 3 bases and the J gene end by 6 bases; junction bases not matched to a gene: 4. Germline-derived CDR1 and CDR2 are LNHDA and SQIVND (reference sequence). This CDR3 has 13 amino acids.

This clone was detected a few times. Written as DNA, the CDR3 is TGCAGCGTGCCTGGACAGGGGGCGGATACGCAGTATTTT. It codes for CSVPGQGADTQYF. V and J are TRBV29-1 and TRBJ2-3, with 11 bases identical to TRBD1. This CDR3 has 13 amino acids. From germline, CDR1 is SQVTM and CDR2 ANQGSEA. With V trimmed by 6 bases and J by 6 bases, 5 bases remained unmatched.

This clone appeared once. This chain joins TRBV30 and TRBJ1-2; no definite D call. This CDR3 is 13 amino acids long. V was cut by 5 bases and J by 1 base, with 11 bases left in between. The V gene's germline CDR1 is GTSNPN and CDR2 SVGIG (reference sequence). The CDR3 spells CAWGPEFNYGYTF. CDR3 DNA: TGTGCCTGGGGGCCAGAATTTAACTATGGCTACACCTTC.

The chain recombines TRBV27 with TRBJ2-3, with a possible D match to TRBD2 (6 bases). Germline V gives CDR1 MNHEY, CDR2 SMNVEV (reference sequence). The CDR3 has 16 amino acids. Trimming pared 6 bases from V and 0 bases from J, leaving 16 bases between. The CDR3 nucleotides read TGTGCCAGCAGATTAACTACTAGCAGTAGCACAGATACGCAGTATTTT. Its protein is CASRLTTSSSTDTQYF.